The rows below give T cell receptor beta chains drawn from one sample of a study of T-cell reconstitution after alpha-beta-depleted transplantation in children. TCRdb re-called the PCR reads with MiXCR, one entry per CDR3 protein. The table lists over 100,000 distinct CDR3 sequences, approximately 5.4% of them singletons. Material: PBMCs, mostly from graft donor cells, obtained 60 days after TCRalphabeta/CD19-depleted stem cell transplant. The receptors here all came from a female patient aged 2-9 years who had a stem cell transplant for Fanconi anemia, so the T cells may come from the graft donor. Both conserved end residues are part of each CDR3. Only part of the rows carry a size: once, few, many, or a class if the clone is expanded.

TRBV7-9 many CASSFRQSGAQETQYF
TRBV20-1 . CSASQGGGNQPQHF
TRBV7-2 . CASSTSLAGGQETQYF
TRBV20-1 many CSARDRTSGRFETQYF
TRBV29-1 many CSVALTGGGEQYF
TRBV27 few CASTQAQGLAGQKFF
TRBV5-8 few CASSLASSYGYTF
TRBV14 many CASSQVRQKTHEQFF
TRBV27 many CASSLIAGEETQYF
TRBV28 . CASSLTQKETQYF
TRBV5-1 . CASSSGLAGGTHSTDTQYF
TRBV6-6 many CASRIGTDTQYF
TRBV20-1 few CSAPRTSRGTDTQYF
TRBV10-3 few CAISSLLVTDTQYF
TRBV29-1 many CSVGGRTDTQYF
TRBV3-1 many CASSPYLASGANVLTF
TRBV25-1 many CASSRGPPYEQYF
TRBV4-1 . CASSQGPPAGGMANEQFF
TRBV20-1 . CCAYRDRGSYEQYF
TRBV6-2/TRBV6-3 many CASIEAGTYNEQFF
TRBV27 . CASRPYGNTEAFF
TRBV7-9 many CASSHDRGIGSYEQYF
TRBV20-1 many CSAERGATDTQYF
TRBV10-3 many CAISATSIYEQYF
TRBV5-1 . CASSLTGQGYEQYF
TRBV20-1 medium-sized CSASRVGATDTQYF
TRBV20-1 few CSARLGQGSADTQYF
TRBV6-5 . CASSYRLGQAEGYEQYF
TRBV20-1 many CSAHTDTQYF
TRBV5-1 few CASSLVWGGSVNTQYF
TRBV20-1 . CCARDPPGRRAKNIQYF
TRBV18 . CASSPSRSNQPQHF
TRBV5-6 few CASKTTGANYGYTF
TRBV5-1 many CASSLVGTQETQYF
TRBV11-1 few CASSLEVIPTGPRSYGYTF
TRBV7-9 many CASVEVATNYGYTF